These 27 T cell receptor beta chains came from one sample sequenced in a study of cytomegalovirus exposure and HLA in healthy donors. The PCR contained 60 Vbeta and 13 Jbeta primers. Method: immunoSEQ multiplex PCR; TCRdb's copy keeps in-frame clones and lacks some. The data show about 72,000 clones, 70% to 80% seen once. Sequenced input: PBMCs. The receptors were gathered from a man between 35 and 55 years old in good health and CMV-seronegative.

This sequence joins TRBV19 and TRBJ2-3; 7 bases fit TRBD2. The CDR3 has 14 amino acids. Germline CDR1 LNHDA, CDR2 SQIVND (reference sequence). V was clipped by 7 bases and J by 5 bases; unmatched bases: 9. The CDR3 spells CASKAGGLRDTQYF. DNA of the CDR3: TGTGCCAGTAAGGCCGGGGGGTTGCGAGATACGCAGTATTTT.

A few counts support this clone. The chain recombines TRBV7-2 with TRBJ1-2; D may be TRBD1 (6 bases). Trimming cost V 7 bases and J 8 bases, with 14 bases left between them. CDR3 length equals 12 residues. Germline V CDR1 and CDR2: SGHTA, FQGNSA. CDR3 DNA: TGTGCCAGCACCACAGGGCGGGGGGGCTACACCTTC. Amino acids: CASTTGRGGYTF.

V gene TRBV28 combines with J gene TRBJ1-5; no firm D call. The ends were cut back, 6 bases at V and 3 bases at J, with 9 bases in the middle. The germline CDR1 and CDR2 sequences are MDHEN and SYDVKM. This CDR3 spans 13 amino acids. The CDR3 here is CASRRGINQPQHF. The CDR3 DNA is TGTGCCAGCAGGCGGGGTATCAATCAGCCCCAGCATTTT.

V gene TRBV7-6 combines with J gene TRBJ2-6; D possibly corresponds to TRBD1 (5 bases). The V and J ends lost 10 bases and 1 base respectively, with 8 bases between them. The CDR3 totals 13 residues. The germline CDR1 and CDR2 sequences are SGHVS and FNYEAQ. The CDR3 here is CANQGSGANVLTF. The CDR3 nucleotides are TGTGCCAACCAGGGTTCTGGGGCCAACGTCCTGACTTTC. Variable domain in full (rest from reference TRBV7-6 and TRBJ2-6): GAGVSQSPRYKVTKRGQDVALRCDPISGHVSLYWYRQALGQGPEFLTYFNYEAQQDKSGLPNDRFSAERPEGSISTLTIQRTEQRDSAMYRCANQGSGANVLTFGAGSRLTVL.

The rearrangement links TRBV28 to TRBJ2-7; TRBD2 is a possible D gene (5 bases). CDR3 length equals 14 residues. The germline V gene has CDR1 MDHEN and CDR2 SYDVKM. Deletions cut 4 bases from V and 5 bases from J, with 15 bases between. In nucleotides, the CDR3 is TGTGCCAGCAGTTCGGCACGGGGTTCGAACGAGCAGTACTTC. Protein sequence: CASSSARGSNEQYF.

This chain links TRBV9 with TRBJ2-3, with a possible D match to TRBD1 (8 bases). The germline V gene encodes CDR1 SGDLS and CDR2 YYNGEE. This CDR3 region has 14 residues. V lost 1 base and J lost 5, with 11 bases in between. CDR3 sequence: CASSVTGGGDTQYF. The DNA for the CDR3 is TGTGCCAGCAGCGTAACAGGGGGGGGAGATACGCAGTATTTT.

In its sample, this clone was seen a few times. This same CDR3 is encoded by further DNA sequences in the sample. The J gene is TRBJ1-4, the V gene TRBV5-1; TRBD1 matches at 7 bases. The CDR3 extends over 15 amino acids. Germline V gene sequence: CDR1 SGHRS, CDR2 YFSETQ. Trimming cost V 0 bases and J 8 bases; bases outside gene matches: 7. This chain's CDR3 is CASSLAGTVEEKLFF. Written as DNA, the CDR3 is TGCGCCAGCAGCTTGGCCGGGACAGTCGAAGAAAAACTGTTTTTT.

The gene calls are TRBV11-2 and TRBJ1-1; D possibly corresponds to TRBD1 (5 bases). Per the germline V gene, CDR1 is SGHAT and CDR2 is FQNNGV. The CDR3 is 15 amino acids. V was clipped by 5 bases and J by 4 bases, with 17 bases between them. The CDR3 is CASSLQGGVATEAFF. CDR3 coding DNA: TGTGCCAGCAGCCTCCAGGGAGGGGTGGCCACTGAAGCTTTCTTT. The entire variable domain, with the rest obtained from reference TRBV11-2 and TRBJ1-1, is as follows: EAGVAQSPRYKIIEKRQSVAFWCNPISGHATLYWYQQILGQGPKLLIQFQNNGVVDDSQLPKDRFSAERLKGVDSTLKIQPAKLEDSAVYLCASSLQGGVATEAFFGQGTRLTVV.

V and J are TRBV29-1 and TRBJ2-5, with D perhaps TRBD1 (5 bases). V was pared by 4 bases and J by 1 base, with 13 bases between. This CDR3 comprises 14 residues. Germline V gene sequence: CDR1 SQVTM, CDR2 ANQGSEA. The CDR3 loop is CSVVGAKGQETQYF. CDR3 DNA: TGCAGCGTTGTAGGGGCCAAGGGCCAAGAGACCCAGTACTTC.

The chain employs TRBV30 and TRBJ1-2; the D gene is possibly TRBD1 (5 bases). Germline loops: CDR1 GTSNPN, CDR2 SVGIG (reference sequence). This CDR3 contains 13 residues. Between the trimmed V and J ends, which lost 0 bases and 4 bases, there was a span of 9 bases. CDR3 residues: CAWSVRGVYGYTF. The CDR3 DNA follows: TGTGCCTGGAGTGTACGGGGGGTCTATGGCTACACCTTC. Filled out from reference TRBV30 and TRBJ1-2, the complete variable domain reads SQTIHQWPATLVQPVGSPLSLECTVEGTSNPNLYWYRQAAGRGLQLLFYSVGIGQISSEVPQNLSASRPQDRQFILSSKKLLLSDSGFYLCAWSVRGVYGYTFGSGTRLTVV.

The chain links TRBV30 to TRBJ1-2; no definite D call. The germline V and J ends were trimmed by 7 bases and 4 bases, with 13 bases remaining between them. CDR3 length: 12 amino acids. Germline CDR1 reads GTSNPN; CDR2 reads SVGIG (reference sequence). The chain's CDR3 is CASAGSGYGYTF. Here the CDR3 DNA reads TGTGCCTCTGCGGGATCTGGCTATGGCTACACCTTC.

V usage is TRBV21-1 and J usage is TRBJ2-5; the table's TRBD2 call for D was not verified on the DNA. The J call may be incorrect, as the DNA end agrees better with TRBJ2-7. TRBV21-1 is described as a pseudogene. This CDR3 has 14 amino acids. The CDR3 protein is CVPALPEINDEQYF. In DNA form, the CDR3 reads TGCGTGCCAGCGCTCCCGGAGATTAATGACGAGCAGTACTTC.

This chain connects TRBV4-2 to TRBJ2-5, with 10 bases aligning to TRBD1. The V gene's germline CDR1 is LGHNA and CDR2 YNFKEQ. This CDR3 is 15 amino acids long. Trimming removed 3 bases from V and 3 bases from J; junction bases left unmatched: 4. The CDR3 loop is CASSQPGTGEETQYF. The CDR3 region has the DNA TGTGCCAGCAGCCAGCCCGGGACAGGGGAAGAGACCCAGTACTTC.

The chain combines TRBV18 with TRBJ2-7; 7 nucleotides agree with TRBD1. The CDR3 runs to 15 residues. CDR1 KGHSH and CDR2 LQKENI come from the germline V gene. The junction had 3 bases not matched to a gene; V was cut back by 1 base and J by 0 bases. CDR3 DNA sequence: TGTGCCAGCTCACCACAGGGACAGATCTCCTACGAGCAGTACTTC. Encoded protein: CASSPQGQISYEQYF.

The V call is TRBV7-6, the J call TRBJ2-7, with TRBD1 matching 7 bases. The V segment lost 1 base and the J segment 0 bases; nucleotides outside the gene matches: 9. The V gene's germline CDR1 is SGHVS and CDR2 FNYEAQ. CDR3 length: 17 amino acids. Written as DNA, the CDR3 is TGTGCCAGCAGCTTAGGCCTAGGACAGGCCTCCTCCTACGAGCAGTACTTC. Amino acids: CASSLGLGQASSYEQYF. The full variable domain, rest sourced from reference TRBV7-6 and TRBJ2-7, is GAGVSQSPRYKVTKRGQDVALRCDPISGHVSLYWYRQALGQGPEFLTYFNYEAQQDKSGLPNDRFSAERPEGSISTLTIQRTEQRDSAMYRCASSLGLGQASSYEQYFGPGTRLTVT.

This chain connects TRBV9 to TRBJ1-5; 11 nucleotides align to TRBD1. CDR1 and CDR2 from the germline V gene are SGDLS and YYNGEE. V lost 4 bases and J lost 6; bases outside the gene matches: 9. The CDR3 loop spans 16 amino acids. The CDR3 nucleotides are TGTGCCAGCAGCCCCGGACAGGGGGCCGGTTCTCAGCCCCAGCATTTT. Translation: CASSPGQGAGSQPQHF.

V is TRBV20-1 and J is TRBJ1-2, with 7 positions matching TRBD1. Per the germline V gene, CDR1 is DFQATT and CDR2 is SNEGSKA (reference sequence). J gave up 4 bases and V 6 bases, and 2 bases lay outside the gene matches. The CDR3 runs 11 residues. CDR3 sequence: CSAAGGYGYTF. The CDR3, as DNA: TGCAGTGCCGCAGGGGGCTATGGCTACACCTTC.

The gene calls are TRBV6-4 and TRBJ1-3, with 7 positions matching TRBD1. With V trimmed by 7 bases and J by 4 bases, 19 bases remained unmatched. Germline V gene data show CDR1 as MRHNA and CDR2 as SNTAGT. This CDR3 contains 18 residues. The CDR3 DNA reads TGTGCCAGCAACACCGCGGGGAAGGGCAGGGGGATAGGAAACACCATATATTTT. It translates to CASNTAGKGRGIGNTIYF.

The chain combines TRBV29-1 with TRBJ1-1; 7 bases match TRBD1. This CDR3 comprises 12 residues. Trimming took 5 bases from V and 4 from J; bases not matched to a gene: 4. From germline, CDR1 is SQVTM and CDR2 ANQGSEA. The CDR3, as DNA: TGCAGCGTTTCGAGGGGGCCCACTGAAGCTTTCTTT. Translating it yields CSVSRGPTEAFF.

Only a few counts were recorded for this clone. The rearrangement uses TRBV28 and TRBJ2-5; D gene unclear. The CDR3 length is 12 residues. Trimming took 3 bases from V and 5 from J, leaving 7 bases between them. CDR1 is MDHEN, CDR2 SYDVKM, per germline. CDR3: CASSFLRETQYF. CDR3 coding DNA: TGTGCCAGCAGTTTTCTACGGGAGACCCAGTACTTC.

V and J are TRBV6-1 and TRBJ1-1; D might be TRBD1 (6 bases). Germline V CDR1 and CDR2: MNHNS, SASEGT. The germline V and J ends were trimmed by 11 bases and 5 bases, with 18 bases remaining between them. The CDR3 has 13 residues. Written as DNA, the CDR3 is TGTGCCCTGCAGGGGAATCGGGAAACTGAAGCTTTCTTT. It translates to CALQGNRETEAFF.

This sequence joins TRBV6-5 and TRBJ1-3; 7 nucleotides line up with TRBD1. J was trimmed by 4 bases and V by 7 bases; bases with no gene match: 7. Germline V CDR1 and CDR2: MNHEY, SVGAGI. This CDR3 is built from 14 residues. The CDR3 DNA reads TGTGCCAGCAATTCACAGGGGACAGGAAACACCATATATTTT. Translated: CASNSQGTGNTIYF.

Details on this clone: Germline is not matched at one junction end, which may reflect a read error. V usage is TRBV7-9 and J usage is TRBJ1-2, with 8 nucleotides matching TRBD1. This CDR3 has 15 residues. The germline CDR1 and CDR2 sequences are SEHNR and FQNEAQ (reference sequence). CDR3 amino acids: CSSSPGQGTGYGYTF. The CDR3 nucleotides are TGTTCCAGCAGTCCCGGACAGGGAACAGGCTATGGCTACACCTTC.

V gene TRBV4-2 combines with J gene TRBJ2-2, with D maybe TRBD2 (7 bases). CDR3 length: 16 residues. Trimming removed 3 bases at V and 4 bases at J, with 15 bases between. CDR1 and CDR2 (germline): LGHNA, YNFKEQ. DNA for the CDR3: TGTGCCAGCAGCCAGAGGGGGGAGGGATTCACCGGGGAGCTGTTTTTT. Its protein is CASSQRGEGFTGELFF.

As to this clone: At one boundary the junction diverges from the germline segment, which might be a read error. The sample carries other DNA sequences with the same CDR3. This rearrangement joins TRBV9 to TRBJ2-7, with D unresolved. This CDR3 comprises 15 residues. CDR1 and CDR2 from the germline V gene are SGDLS and YYNGEE. CDR3 in amino acids: CASSVTSQASYEQYF. Written as DNA, the CDR3 is TGTGCCAGCAGCGTAACCTCCCAGGCCTCCTACGAGCAATACTTC. The whole variable domain, filled in from reference TRBV9 and TRBJ2-7, reads DSGVTQTPKHLITATGQRVTLRCSPRSGDLSVYWYQQSLDQGLQFLIQYYNGEERAKGNILERFSAQQFPDLHSELNLSSLELGDSALYFCASSVTSQASYEQYFGPGTRLTVT.

The rearrangement joins TRBV27 to TRBJ2-5, with 9 nucleotides matching TRBD2. The J segment lost 4 bases and the V segment lost 5 bases, leaving 11 bases of the junction unmatched. CDR1 is MNHEY, CDR2 SMNVEV, per germline (reference sequence). The CDR3 is 16 residues long. This chain's CDR3 is CASSPSRRGGVETQYF. The CDR3 DNA follows: TGTGCCAGCAGTCCTTCCCGGCGGGGGGGCGTAGAGACCCAGTACTTC.

The chain combines TRBV6-1 with TRBJ1-1, with TRBD1 matching 8 bases. Germline assignment: CDR1 MNHNS and CDR2 SASEGT. The CDR3 is 18 amino acids. The junction had 14 bases not matched to a gene; V was cut back by 4 bases and J by 1 base. The CDR3 sequence: CASSAQPGTGGGNTEAFF. CDR3 DNA: TGTGCCAGCAGTGCCCAACCGGGAACAGGGGGGGGGAACACTGAAGCTTTCTTT.